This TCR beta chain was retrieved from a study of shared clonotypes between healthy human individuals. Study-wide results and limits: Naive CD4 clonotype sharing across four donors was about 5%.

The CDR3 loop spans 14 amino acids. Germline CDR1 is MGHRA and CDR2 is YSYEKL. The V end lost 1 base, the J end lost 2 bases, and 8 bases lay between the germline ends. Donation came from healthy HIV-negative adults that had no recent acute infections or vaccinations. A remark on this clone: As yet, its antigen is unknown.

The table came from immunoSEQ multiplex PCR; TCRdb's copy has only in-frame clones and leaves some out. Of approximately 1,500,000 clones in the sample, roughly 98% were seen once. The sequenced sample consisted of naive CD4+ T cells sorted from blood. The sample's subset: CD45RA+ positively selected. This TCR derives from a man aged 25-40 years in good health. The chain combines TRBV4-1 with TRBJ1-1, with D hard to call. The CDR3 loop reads CASSQGQSNTEAFF. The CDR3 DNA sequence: TGCGCCAGCAGCCAAGGGCAATCAAACACTGAAGCTTTCTTT.